The source of this TCR beta chain is a study of graft-versus-host responses after intestinal transplantation. Trimming removed 6 bases from V and 4 bases from J, with 9 bases in between. Germline CDR1 SNHLY, CDR2 FYNNEI. The CDR3 loop spans 12 amino acids. Clones were sequenced by immunoSEQ multiplex PCR, and TCRdb holds only the in-frame ones, with some missing. This sample has about 86,000 clones, with 88% found just once. Details on this clone: The antigen is undetermined.

The chain couples TRBV2 to TRBJ2-5; D gene uncertain. The clonotype comes from a human donor who was the organ donor for an intestinal transplant. The sample in question was unstimulated CD4+ T cells sorted from spleen or lymph node cells, obtained before transplant. The CDR3 DNA follows: TGTGCCAGCAGCGTCGTGGCAGAGACCCAGTACTTC. It is translated as CASSVVAETQYF. The full variable domain, in which reference TRBV2 and TRBJ2-5 provide the parts outside the CDR3, is EPEVTQTPSHQVTQMGQEVILRCVPISNHLYFYWYRQILGQKVEFLVSFYNNEISEKSEIFDDQFSVERPDGSNFTLKIRSTKLEDSAMYFCASSVVAETQYFGPGTRLLVL.